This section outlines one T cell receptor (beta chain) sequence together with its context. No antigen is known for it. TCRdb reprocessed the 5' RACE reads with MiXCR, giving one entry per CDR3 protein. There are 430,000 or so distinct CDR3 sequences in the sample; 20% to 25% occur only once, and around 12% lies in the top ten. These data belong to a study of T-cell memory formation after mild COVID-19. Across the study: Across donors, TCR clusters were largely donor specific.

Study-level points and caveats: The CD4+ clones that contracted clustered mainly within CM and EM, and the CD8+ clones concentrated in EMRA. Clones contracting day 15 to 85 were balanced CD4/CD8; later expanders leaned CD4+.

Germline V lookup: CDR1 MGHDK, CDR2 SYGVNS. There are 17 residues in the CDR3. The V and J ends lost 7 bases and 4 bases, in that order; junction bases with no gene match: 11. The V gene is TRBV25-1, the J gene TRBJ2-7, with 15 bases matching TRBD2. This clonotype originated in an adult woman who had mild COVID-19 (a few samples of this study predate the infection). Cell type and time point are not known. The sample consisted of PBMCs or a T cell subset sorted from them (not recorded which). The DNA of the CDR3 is TGTGCCAGCACCGGACTAGCGGGAGGGCCGGGGCGGTACGAGCAGTACTTC. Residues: CASTGLAGGPGRYEQYF.